The source of this T cell receptor (beta chain) is a study of cytomegalovirus exposure and HLA in healthy donors. The CDR3 extends over 14 amino acids. V was trimmed by 0 bases and J by 2 bases, leaving 9 bases between them. Looked up from germline, CDR1 is GTSNPN and CDR2 is SVGIG (reference sequence). Primers included in the PCR were 60 Vbeta and 13 Jbeta primers. The method was immunoSEQ multiplex PCR; TCRdb's version includes in-frame clones alone and lacks a portion of them. The sample table sets out some 120,000 clones. The rearrangement links TRBV30 to TRBJ2-3, with D possibly TRBD2 on 6 matching bases. The sample was PBMCs. The clonotype originates from a man younger than 30 in good health and CMV-seronegative. The CDR3 nucleotides are TGTGCCTGGAGTGTACTAGCTCTCACAGATACGCAGTATTTT. Translation gives CAWSVLALTDTQYF. Full variable domain (remainder filled in from reference TRBV30 and TRBJ2-3): SQTIHQWPATLVQPVGSPLSLECTVEGTSNPNLYWYRQAAGRGLQLLFYSVGIGQISSEVPQNLSASRPQDRQFILSSKKLLLSDSGFYLCAWSVLALTDTQYFGPGTRLTVL.